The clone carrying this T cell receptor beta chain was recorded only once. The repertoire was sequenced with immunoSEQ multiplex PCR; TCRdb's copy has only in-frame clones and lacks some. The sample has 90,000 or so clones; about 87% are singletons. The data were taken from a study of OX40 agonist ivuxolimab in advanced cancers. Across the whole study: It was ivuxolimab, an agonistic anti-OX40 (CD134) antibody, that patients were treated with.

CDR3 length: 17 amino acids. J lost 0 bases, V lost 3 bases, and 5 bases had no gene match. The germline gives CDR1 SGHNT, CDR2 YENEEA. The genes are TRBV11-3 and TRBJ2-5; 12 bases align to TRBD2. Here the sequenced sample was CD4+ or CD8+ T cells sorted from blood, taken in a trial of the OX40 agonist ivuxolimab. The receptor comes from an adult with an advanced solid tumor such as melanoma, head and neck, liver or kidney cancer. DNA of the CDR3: TGTGCCAGCAGCTTGGGGCTAGCGGGAGGGTACCAAGAGACCCAGTACTTC. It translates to CASSLGLAGGYQETQYF.